This T cell receptor beta chain was captured in a study of T cell responses to AZD1222 COVID-19 vaccine. The table came from immunoSEQ multiplex PCR; TCRdb's copy has only in-frame clones and leaves some out. This table holds roughly 70,000 clones, 83% found once. General study results and limits: Most donors were white British and more were female, and clonal diversity was possibly underestimated. AZD1222 recipients seropositive at baseline numbered only six or seven.

J lost 8 bases, V lost 4 bases, and 4 bases had no gene match. The CDR3 contains 14 residues. Germline V CDR1 and CDR2: SGHVS, FNYEAQ. Turning to this clone: Antigen unknown.

The sample consisted of peripheral blood, taken 28 days after the second AZD1222 dose. This chain connects TRBV7-6 to TRBJ2-1, with 11 positions matching TRBD1. The sequence was collected from an adult who received the AZD1222 COVID-19 vaccine. The CDR3 sequence: CASSSGTGGYEQFF. CDR3 coding DNA: TGTGCCAGCAGCTCCGGGACAGGGGGTTATGAGCAGTTCTTC.